This note documents a single T cell receptor (beta chain) sequence. These data belong to a study of blood T cell repertoires in COVID-19. Across the study: PBMCs, B-cell-depleted T cells, or T cells were the source of the cDNA or gDNA that made up the material.

Produced via immunoSEQ multiplex PCR; TCRdb's table is partial and in-frame only. The sample has around 37,000 clones; about 85% are singletons. Per the germline V gene, CDR1 is SGHDN and CDR2 is FVKESK. The CDR3 extends over 18 amino acids. The germline V and J ends were trimmed by 1 base and 4 bases, with 20 bases remaining between them. The rearrangement uses TRBV14 and TRBJ2-1; tentatively, D is TRBD2 (5 bases). This TCR was recovered from a man in his sixties with acute or convalescent COVID-19. Material: peripheral blood. The CDR3 nucleotides are TGTGCCAGCAGCCAAGCTCTCTCTTGGCTAGCCAATTACAATGAGCAGTTCTTC. Its protein product is CASSQALSWLANYNEQFF.